This is a list of T cell receptor beta chains from one sample in a study of blood T cells in healthy people across ages. TCRdb analysed the 5' RACE reads with MiXCR anew, one entry per CDR3 protein. The table lists about 1.7 million distinct CDR3 sequences, 25% to 30% of them singletons. Material for sequencing was blood. The source of these receptors is a woman in her 30s in good health. The CDR3 runs from the conserved cysteine through the conserved F or W. D genes are given only for firm matches. The size field is filled for only some rows; it gives once, few, many or a size class.

>TRBV6-2/TRBV6-3|TRBJ1-5|12|.|.
TGTGCCAGCACCGGGGGGAATCAGCCCCAGCATTTT
CASTGGNQPQHF
>TRBV24-1|TRBJ2-1|15|.|few
TGTGCCACCAGTGACTCGGGACGGGCTTACAATGAGCAGTTCTTC
CATSDSGRAYNEQFF
>TRBV20-1|TRBJ2-1|17|TRBD2|.
TGCAGTGCTAGAGACGTGGTGGCGGGAGGAGGCGACAATGAGCAGTTCTTC
CSARDVVAGGGDNEQFF
>TRBV27|TRBJ2-3|15|.|.
TGTGCCAGCAGTTCTTGGGGAACGGGATTAGATATGCAGTATTTT
CASSSWGTGLDMQYF
>TRBV20-1|TRBJ1-2|13|TRBD1|.
TGCAGTGCTAGACAAATCCAGGGGGTCGGCTACACCTTC
CSARQIQGVGYTF
>TRBV19|TRBJ1-4|15|.|.
TGTGCCAGTAGTGGCACAGGGTCTTCTTCTGAAAAACTGTTTTTT
CASSGTGSSSEKLFF
>TRBV5-5|TRBJ2-7|15|TRBD1|.
TGTGCCAGCAGCTTGCGTGGGACAGGGTCCCACGAGCAGTACTTC
CASSLRGTGSHEQYF
>TRBV20-1|TRBJ2-2|14|.|.
TGCAGTGCTCCCGGGACTGGGAACACCGGGGAGCTGTTTTTT
CSAPGTGNTGELFF
>TRBV28|TRBJ2-3|17|.|.
TGTGCCAGCAGCTTCGCGGGGGCCACCCCTAGCACAGATACGCAGTATTTT
CASSFAGATPSTDTQYF
>TRBV5-1|TRBJ2-6|16|.|.
TGCGCCAGCAGCCCCAAGCAGGGGACTGGGGCCAACGTCCTGACTTTC
CASSPKQGTGANVLTF
>TRBV6-5|TRBJ1-1|11|.|few
TGTGCCAGCAGGCGTAGGACTGAAGCTTTCTTT
CASRRRTEAFF
>TRBV20-1|TRBJ2-4|18|.|.
TGCAGTGCCCCCAACCGGGACGGAAAATCATTAGCCAAAAACATTCAGTACTTC
CSAPNRDGKSLAKNIQYF
>TRBV6-7|TRBJ2-3|15|TRBD2|.
TGTGCCAGCAGGGAAAAAGCGGGACGCGCAGATACGCAGTATTTT
CASREKAGRADTQYF
>TRBV25-1|TRBJ2-7|17|TRBD2|.
TGTGCCAGCAGTGCCCCTCCTAGCGGGAGGCACTCCTACGAGCAGTACTTC
CASSAPPSGRHSYEQYF
>TRBV5-1|TRBJ2-3|15|.|.
TGCGCCAGCAGGGCTGGGACGGACGGCACAGATACGCAGTATTTT
CASRAGTDGTDTQYF
>TRBV6-6|TRBJ2-5|18|.|.
TGTGCCAGCAGTTACTCGATCGGAGGGCGACTAGGCCAAGAGACCCAGTACTTC
CASSYSIGGRLGQETQYF
>TRBV6-4|TRBJ1-4|19|.|few
TGTGCCAGCAGTGGGAGACAGTTTCGGTGGCCGGCAACTAATGAAAAACTGTTTTTT
CASSGRQFRWPATNEKLFF
>TRBV5-1|TRBJ2-1|14|.|few
TGCGCCAGCAGCTGGACCCGTGGAGGCTATGAGCAGTTCTTC
CASSWTRGGYEQFF
>TRBV5-1|TRBJ1-2|15|.|.
TGCGCCAGCAGCTACTCGTCCTGGGCTAACTATGGCTACACCTTC
CASSYSSWANYGYTF
>TRBV11-2|TRBJ2-7|15|TRBD2|few
TGTGCCAGCAGGCTAGCGGGGTGGAGACCCTACGAGCAGTACTTC
CASRLAGWRPYEQYF
>TRBV11-2|TRBJ2-1|13|.|few
TGTGCCAGCAGGGACTTTGCTCCGAATGAGCAGTTCTTC
CASRDFAPNEQFF
>TRBV20-1|TRBJ1-2|14|.|many
TGCAGTGCTAGAGTAACCTCCGCGGGGTATGGCTACACCTTC
CSARVTSAGYGYTF
>TRBV6-5|TRBJ1-2|17|.|.
TGTGCCAGCAGTTACATTTCCTGGGCAGAGCCTAACTATGGCTACACCTTC
CASSYISWAEPNYGYTF
>TRBV20-1|TRBJ2-1|14|TRBD1|many
TGCAGTGCTAGACAAAGGACAGGCAACAATGAGCAGTTCTTC
CSARQRTGNNEQFF
>TRBV25-1|TRBJ2-7|14|TRBD2|.
TGTGCCAGCAGGGAATTTCAGCGGGGGGTCGAGCAGTACTTC
CASREFQRGVEQYF
>TRBV5-1|TRBJ2-3|14|.|once
TGCGCCAGCCGGCGGCTAGCTGCGACAGATACGCAGTATTTT
CASRRLAATDTQYF
>TRBV7-2|TRBJ2-3|14|TRBD2|.
TGTGCCAGCATCGGAGCGGGAGACACAGATACGCAGTATTTT
CASIGAGDTDTQYF
>TRBV7-2|TRBJ2-1|15|TRBD2|few
TGTGCCAGCAGCTTTACTAGCGGGAGACGCAATGAGCAGTTCTTC
CASSFTSGRRNEQFF
>TRBV27|TRBJ2-3|13|TRBD2|.
TGTGCCAGCGGTTTGGGGGGGGTGTTAACGCAGTATTTT
CASGLGGVLTQYF
>TRBV7-2|TRBJ2-3|17|TRBD2|.
TGTGCCAGCAGCTCCGCGGGAGGGCCCAGGAACACAGATACGCAGTATTTT
CASSSAGGPRNTDTQYF
>TRBV27|TRBJ2-3|17|TRBD2|.
TGTGCCAGCAGTCCCTCGCTAGCGGGGGGGCTGACAGATACGCAGTATTTT
CASSPSLAGGLTDTQYF
>TRBV28|TRBJ2-3|15|.|once
TGTGCCAGCAGTCCCCGCGGAGGGGGTGAAGATACGCAGTATTTT
CASSPRGGGEDTQYF
>TRBV12-3/TRBV12-4|TRBJ2-5|14|.|.
TGTGCCAGCAGTTTAAATCTGGATCAAGAGACCCAGTACTTC
CASSLNLDQETQYF
>TRBV7-2|TRBJ2-6|16|.|.
TGTGCCAGCAGCTCCGGCGGGGGCTCGGGGGCCAACGTCCTGAATTTC
CASSSGGGSGANVLNF
>TRBV7-2|TRBJ2-1|15|.|once
TGTGCCACCCGAGGAGGCGGGGTGACTTACAATGAGCAGTTCTTC
CATRGGGVTYNEQFF
>TRBV10-3|TRBJ2-5|13|.|.
TGTGCCATCAGTGAGTTAACAGGGTTTGCGCAGTACTTC
CAISELTGFAQYF
>TRBV28|TRBJ2-1|16|.|.
TGTGCCAGCAGCTCTAGGCGGGGTAGATCCTACAATGAGCAGTTCTTC
CASSSRRGRSYNEQFF
>TRBV7-2|TRBJ2-7|14|TRBD1|.
TGTGCCAGCAGCTTACTACCGACAGGGGTCGAGCAGTACTTC
CASSLLPTGVEQYF
>TRBV12-3/TRBV12-4|TRBJ2-3|14|.|.
TGTGCCAGCAGTTCAGGGGCACAGGGAGATACGCAGTATTTT
CASSSGAQGDTQYF
>TRBV7-9|TRBJ2-1|13|.|.
TGTGCCAGCAGCTTAGTTGGGGGTACTGAGCAGTTCTTC
CASSLVGGTEQFF
>TRBV10-3|TRBJ1-2|15|.|few
TGTGCCATCAGTGGGAGGGGGGAAACCAACTATGGCTACACCTTC
CAISGRGETNYGYTF
>TRBV10-2|TRBJ1-1|14|.|.
TGCGCCAGCAGTGAGTCGTATCGCACCACTGAAGCTTTCTTT
CASSESYRTTEAFF
>TRBV5-1|TRBJ2-1|13|.|few
TGCGCCACAGGAGTGAGCTCCTACAATGAGCAGTTCTTC
CATGVSSYNEQFF
>TRBV20-1|TRBJ2-3|20|.|.
TGCAGTGCTCGGCTCCCGCTGATCGGCGTGAGGATGTGGCACACAGATACGCAGTATTTT
CSARLPLIGVRMWHTDTQYF
>TRBV6-5|TRBJ2-2|15|.|.
TGTGCCAGCAGTTACGATATGGGGTACACCGGGGAGCTGTTTTTT
CASSYDMGYTGELFF
>TRBV20-1|TRBJ2-1|14|TRBD2|many
TGCAGTGCCAAACCCCCGCTAGCGGGCAATGAGCAGTTCTTC
CSAKPPLAGNEQFF
>TRBV6-6|TRBJ1-6|14|TRBD1|many
TGTGCCAGCAGCCACGGGCAGGGGGTAACACCCCTCCACTTT
CASSHGQGVTPLHF
>TRBV7-9|TRBJ2-5|14|.|few
TGTGCCAGCAGCTCAAACACAGGGCAAGAGACCCAGTACTTC
CASSSNTGQETQYF
>TRBV6-1|TRBJ1-2|13|.|.
TGTGCCAGCAGTGAAACAGTCTATGCGGGCTACACCTTC
CASSETVYAGYTF
>TRBV20-1|TRBJ2-1|15|TRBD2|few
TGCAGTGCTAAAAGCGGGAGCCTCTCCTACAATGAGCAGTTCTTC
CSAKSGSLSYNEQFF
>TRBV6-2/TRBV6-3|TRBJ2-5|15|TRBD1|.
TGTGCCAGCAGTTACGGGACAGGGGTCGGCGAGACCCAGTACTTC
CASSYGTGVGETQYF
>TRBV7-2|TRBJ2-3|16|.|few
TGTGCCAGCAGCTTAGTGGGTCCTGGGATCCCAGATACGCAGTATTTT
CASSLVGPGIPDTQYF
>TRBV12-3/TRBV12-4|TRBJ2-3|16|.|few
TGTGCCAGCAGCTCCTCCGGGGTGGCTGTCACAGATACGCAGTATTTT
CASSSSGVAVTDTQYF
>TRBV3-1|TRBJ2-5|14|TRBD1|few
TGTGCCAGCAGCTACAGGGGCCCCCCTGGGGAGCAGTACTTC
CASSYRGPPGEQYF
>TRBV12-3/TRBV12-4|TRBJ2-1|9|.|.
TGTGCCAGCAAGAGAGAGCAGTTCTTC
CASKREQFF
>TRBV20-1|TRBJ1-1|12|.|few
TGCAGTGCTATAACCCCATGGACTGAAGCTTTCTTT
CSAITPWTEAFF
>TRBV12-5|TRBJ2-5|13|.|many
TGTGCTAGTGCCACGACAGACCAAGAGACCCAGTACTTC
CASATTDQETQYF
>TRBV5-1|TRBJ2-3|16|TRBD2|few
TGCGCCAGCAGCGAGGTAGCGGGGGGGTCTGCAGATACGCAGTATTTT
CASSEVAGGSADTQYF
>TRBV7-6|TRBJ1-4|14|TRBD1|few
TGTGCCAGCAGCTTAGAGGGGGCCCAGGGGAAACGGTTTTTT
CASSLEGAQGKRFF
>TRBV11-2|TRBJ1-1|13|.|few
TGTGCCAGCAGCTTCCAAACCTCCACTGAAGCTTTCTTT
CASSFQTSTEAFF